Shown below are 10 T cell receptor beta chains from a single sample sequenced in a study of metastatic and nonmetastatic thyroid tumors. Thyroid surgery was preceded by no treatment in any patient. TCRdb re-clonotyped the PCR reads through MiXCR. The sample lists approximately 42,000 clones, approximately 24% occurring once. The sequencing input was tumor tissue. Receptor source: a female donor with papillary thyroid cancer or a benign thyroid nodule (not recorded which). Some clones in this sample may be carry-over from other donors' samples.

CDR3 nucleotide sequence: TGTGCCAGCAGCTCAACTCGACTAGCGGGATTTGACGAGCAGTACTTC. It encodes CASSSTRLAGFDEQYF. This rearrangement joins TRBV7-8 to TRBJ2-7, with TRBD2 matching over 11 bases. This CDR3 comprises 16 residues. Germline CDR1 is SGHVS and CDR2 is FQNEAQ. V was pared by 4 bases and J by 5 bases, with 10 bases of the junction left unmatched.

The rearrangement uses TRBV2 and TRBJ2-1; 8 bases align to TRBD2. This CDR3 contains 13 residues. V shed 7 bases, J shed 9 bases, and the junction held 8 bases outside the gene matches. Germline V gene sequence: CDR1 SNHLY, CDR2 FYNNEI. In nucleotides, the CDR3 is TGTGCCAGCATAAATAGCGGGACTGGTGAGCAGTTCTTC. Translation: CASINSGTGEQFF.

The chain combines TRBV20-1 with TRBJ2-1; no clear D. The CDR3 is 14 amino acids. The germline V gene has CDR1 DFQATT and CDR2 SNEGSKA (reference sequence). Deletions cut 3 bases from V and 4 bases from J, with 13 bases between. The CDR3 region has the DNA TGCAGTGCTAGGGAGCCAGGCTATTACAATGAGCAGTTCTTC. Residues: CSAREPGYYNEQFF.

This clone is termed medium-sized (0.01 to 0.1%). The chain employs TRBV7-6 and TRBJ2-1; D might be TRBD2 (5 bases). The CDR3 runs 12 residues. CDR1 SGHVS and CDR2 FNYEAQ come from the germline V gene. Trimming cost V 5 bases and J 9 bases, with 11 bases left between them. The CDR3 reads CASSRNRGEQFF. As DNA, the CDR3 is TGTGCCAGCAGCCGGAATCGGGGTGAGCAGTTCTTC.

In this sample, this clone turned up many times. The V call is TRBV12-3 or TRBV12-4, the J call TRBJ2-5; D tentatively fits TRBD1 or TRBD2 (5 bases each). V gave up 1 base and J gave up 2 bases, with 8 bases separating them. The CDR3 extends over 14 amino acids. CDR3 residues: CASSLGGPQETQYF. The CDR3 bases are TGTGCCAGCAGTTTAGGGGGACCACAAGAGACCCAGTACTTC.

In its sample, this clone was seen many times. A much larger clone is a single base away; this may be a read error. J is TRBJ2-3 and V is TRBV30; 7 positions agree with TRBD1. Germline CDR1 and CDR2: GTSNPN and SVGIG (reference sequence). The CDR3 consists of 16 residues. The chain's CDR3 is CAWRSLGTASTGTQYF. CDR3 DNA: TGTGCCTGGAGATCGCTCGGGACAGCTAGCACAGGTACGCAGTATTTT.

This clone came up a few times. The rearrangement uses TRBV6-5 and TRBJ2-1; D might be TRBD2 (6 bases). Germline-derived CDR1 and CDR2 are MNHEY and SVGAGI. The CDR3 is 16 residues long. Between the trimmed V and J ends, which lost 0 bases and 3 bases, there was a span of 12 bases. The CDR3 DNA is TGTGCCAGCAGTTACTCTAGCGGACCCTACTACAATGAGCAGTTCTTC. Amino acids: CASSYSSGPYYNEQFF.

The rearrangement links TRBV7-6 to TRBJ2-5; D is ambiguous. The V gene lost 4 bases and the J gene lost 6 bases, with 12 bases spanning the gap. CDR3 length: 13 amino acids. Germline V gene lookup returns CDR1 SGHVS and CDR2 FNYEAQ. CDR3 protein: CASSSSSFQTQYF. The DNA for the CDR3 is TGTGCCAGCAGCTCCTCCAGCTTCCAGACCCAGTACTTC.

This clone turned up a few times. Possible read error: a much larger clone is one base away. The V call is TRBV29-1, the J call TRBJ1-5, with D maybe TRBD1 (6 bases). Germline V gene sequence: CDR1 SQVTM, CDR2 ANQGSEA. The CDR3 runs 13 residues. V gave up 5 bases and J gave up 7 bases, with 15 bases separating them. The CDR3 spells CSVRQVEGQPQHF. The CDR3, as DNA: TGCAGCGTTAGACAGGTGGAAGGCCAGCCCCAGCATTTT.

This clone was observed a handful of times. The chain has TRBV12-3 or TRBV12-4 and TRBJ2-3; no clear D gene. The CDR3 contains 12 residues. V lost 5 bases and J 2 bases, leaving 5 bases between the germline ends. CDR3 sequence reads: CASSPYTDTQYF. The CDR3 DNA is TGTGCCAGCAGTCCGTACACAGATACGCAGTATTTT.